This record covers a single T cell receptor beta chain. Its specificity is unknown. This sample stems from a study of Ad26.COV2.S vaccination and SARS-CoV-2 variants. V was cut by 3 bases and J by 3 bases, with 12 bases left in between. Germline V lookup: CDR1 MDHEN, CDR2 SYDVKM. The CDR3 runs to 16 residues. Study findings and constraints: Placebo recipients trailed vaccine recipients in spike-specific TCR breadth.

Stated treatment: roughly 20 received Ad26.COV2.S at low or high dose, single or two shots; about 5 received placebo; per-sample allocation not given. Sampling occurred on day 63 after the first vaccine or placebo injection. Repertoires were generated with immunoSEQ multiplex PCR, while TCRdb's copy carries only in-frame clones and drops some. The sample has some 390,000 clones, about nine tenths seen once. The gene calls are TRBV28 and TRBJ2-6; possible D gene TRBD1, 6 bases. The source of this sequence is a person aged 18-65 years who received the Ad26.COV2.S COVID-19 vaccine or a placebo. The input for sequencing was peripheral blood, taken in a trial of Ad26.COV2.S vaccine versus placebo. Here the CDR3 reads CASSFRGNGGANVLTF. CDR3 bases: TGTGCCAGCAGTTTCAGGGGCAATGGTGGGGCCAACGTCCTGACTTTC. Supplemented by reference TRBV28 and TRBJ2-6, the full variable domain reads DVKVTQSSRYLVKRTGEKVFLECVQDMDHENMFWYRQDPGLGLRLIYFSYDVKMKEKGDIPEGYSVSREKKERFSLILESASTNQTSMYLCASSFRGNGGANVLTFGAGSRLTVL.